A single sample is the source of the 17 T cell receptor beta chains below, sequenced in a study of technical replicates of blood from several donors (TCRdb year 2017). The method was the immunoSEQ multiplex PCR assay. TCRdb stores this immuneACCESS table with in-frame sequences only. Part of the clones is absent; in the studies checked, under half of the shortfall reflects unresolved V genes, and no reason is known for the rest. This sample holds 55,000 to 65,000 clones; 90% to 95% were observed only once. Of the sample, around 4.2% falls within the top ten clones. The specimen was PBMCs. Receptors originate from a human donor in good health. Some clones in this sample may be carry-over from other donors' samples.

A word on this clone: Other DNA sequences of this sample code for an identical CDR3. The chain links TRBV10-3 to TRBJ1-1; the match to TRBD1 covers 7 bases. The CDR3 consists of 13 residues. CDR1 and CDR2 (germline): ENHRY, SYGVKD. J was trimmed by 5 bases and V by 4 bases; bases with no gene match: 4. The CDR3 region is CAISGQGGTEAFF. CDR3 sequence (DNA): TGTGCCATCAGTGGACAGGGAGGTACTGAAGCTTTCTTT.

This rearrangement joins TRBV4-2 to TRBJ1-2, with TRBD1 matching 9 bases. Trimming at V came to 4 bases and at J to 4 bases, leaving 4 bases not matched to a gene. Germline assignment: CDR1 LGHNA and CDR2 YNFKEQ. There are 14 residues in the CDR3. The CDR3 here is CASSPGQGIYGYTF. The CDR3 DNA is TGTGCCAGCAGCCCGGGACAGGGCATCTATGGCTACACCTTC.

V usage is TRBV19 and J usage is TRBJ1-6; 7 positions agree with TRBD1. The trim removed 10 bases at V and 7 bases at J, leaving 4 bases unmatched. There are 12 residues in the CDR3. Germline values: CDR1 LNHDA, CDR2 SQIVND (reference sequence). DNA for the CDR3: TGTGCCACGAGGGACAGCAATTCACCCCTCCACTTT. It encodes CATRDSNSPLHF.

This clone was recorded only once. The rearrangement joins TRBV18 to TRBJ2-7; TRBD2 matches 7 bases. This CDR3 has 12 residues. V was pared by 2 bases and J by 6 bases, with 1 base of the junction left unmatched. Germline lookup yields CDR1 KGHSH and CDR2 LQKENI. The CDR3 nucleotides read TGTGCCAGCTCACCAGGGGGGGGCGAGCAGTACTTC. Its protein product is CASSPGGGEQYF. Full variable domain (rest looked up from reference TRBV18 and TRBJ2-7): NAGVMQNPRHLVRRRGQEARLRCSPMKGHSHVYWYRQLPEEGLKFMVYLQKENIIDESGMPKERFSAEFPKEGPSILRIQQVVRGDSAAYFCASSPGGGEQYFGPGTRLTVT.

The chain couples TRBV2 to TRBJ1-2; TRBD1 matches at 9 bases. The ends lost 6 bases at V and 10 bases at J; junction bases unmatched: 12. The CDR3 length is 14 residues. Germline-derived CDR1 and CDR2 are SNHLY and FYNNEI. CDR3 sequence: CASSPRGTGNDYTF. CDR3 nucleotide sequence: TGTGCCAGCAGCCCGAGGGGGACAGGGAATGACTACACCTTC.

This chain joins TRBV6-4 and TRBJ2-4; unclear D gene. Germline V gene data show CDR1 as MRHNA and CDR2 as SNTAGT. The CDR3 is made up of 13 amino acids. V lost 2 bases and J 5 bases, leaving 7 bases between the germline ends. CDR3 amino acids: CASSDVGQNIQYF. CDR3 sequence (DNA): TGTGCCAGCAGTGACGTGGGCCAAAACATTCAGTACTTC.

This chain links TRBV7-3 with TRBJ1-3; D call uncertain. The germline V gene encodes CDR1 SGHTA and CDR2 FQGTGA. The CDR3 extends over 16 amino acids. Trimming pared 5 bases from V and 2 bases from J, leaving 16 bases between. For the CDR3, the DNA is TGTGCCAGCAGCCTCCAAGCGTTTGGTGCTGGAAACACCATATATTTT. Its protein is CASSLQAFGAGNTIYF.

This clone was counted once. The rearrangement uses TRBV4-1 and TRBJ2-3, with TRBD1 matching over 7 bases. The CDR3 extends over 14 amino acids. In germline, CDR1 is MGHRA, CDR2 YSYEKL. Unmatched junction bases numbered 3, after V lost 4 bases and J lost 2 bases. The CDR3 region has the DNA TGCGCCAGCAGCCCGGACAGGTTCACAGATACGCAGTATTTT. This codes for CASSPDRFTDTQYF.

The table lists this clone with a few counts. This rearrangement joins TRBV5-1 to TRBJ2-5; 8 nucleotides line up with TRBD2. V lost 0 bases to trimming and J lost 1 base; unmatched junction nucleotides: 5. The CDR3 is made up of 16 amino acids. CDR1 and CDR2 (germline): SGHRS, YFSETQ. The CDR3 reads CASSLAGGLAQETQYF. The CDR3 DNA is TGCGCCAGCAGCTTGGCCGGAGGACTAGCCCAAGAGACCCAGTACTTC. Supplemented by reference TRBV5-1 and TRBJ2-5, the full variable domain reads KAGVTQTPRYLIKTRGQQVTLSCSPISGHRSVSWYQQTPGQGLQFLFEYFSETQRNKGNFPGRFSGRQFSNSRSEMNVSTLELGDSALYLCASSLAGGLAQETQYFGPGTRLLVL.

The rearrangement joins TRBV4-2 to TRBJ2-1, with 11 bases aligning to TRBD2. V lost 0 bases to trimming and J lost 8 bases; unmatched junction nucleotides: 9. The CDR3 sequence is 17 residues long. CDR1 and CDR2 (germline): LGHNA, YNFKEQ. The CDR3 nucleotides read TGTGCCAGCAGCCAAGAATTAGCGGGGGGGCCGTTGCATGAGCAGTTCTTC. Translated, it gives CASSQELAGGPLHEQFF.

The CDR3 nucleotides read TGTGCCAGCAAAGCTTACGAGCAGTACTTC. As protein: CASKAYEQYF. The chain employs TRBV25-1 and TRBJ2-7; D is undetermined. The germline V gene has CDR1 MGHDK and CDR2 SYGVNS. V dropped 7 bases and J dropped 4 bases, with 5 bases sitting between them. The CDR3 consists of 10 residues.

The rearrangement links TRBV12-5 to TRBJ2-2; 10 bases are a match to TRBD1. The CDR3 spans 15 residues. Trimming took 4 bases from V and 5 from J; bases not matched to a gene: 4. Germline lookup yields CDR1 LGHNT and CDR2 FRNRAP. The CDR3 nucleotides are TGTGCTAGTGGTTGGGGGACAGGGGAAACCGGGGAGCTGTTTTTT. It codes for CASGWGTGETGELFF.

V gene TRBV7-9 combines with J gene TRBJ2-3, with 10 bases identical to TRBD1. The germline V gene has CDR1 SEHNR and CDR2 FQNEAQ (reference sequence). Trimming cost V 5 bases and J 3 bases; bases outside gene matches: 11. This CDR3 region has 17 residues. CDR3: CASSQTGQGIRTDTQYF. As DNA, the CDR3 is TGTGCCAGCAGCCAAACGGGACAGGGGATAAGGACAGATACGCAGTATTTT.

The CDR3, as DNA: TGTGCCAGCAGCTTACAGGGGGGGGAAACCTACGAGCAGTACTTC. Translating gives CASSLQGGETYEQYF. This sequence joins TRBV5-5 and TRBJ2-7; D possibly corresponds to TRBD1 (8 bases). This CDR3 spans 15 amino acids. Germline CDR1 reads SGHKS; CDR2 reads YYEKEE (reference sequence). Trimming left V 2 bases short and J 2 bases short, with 14 bases between.

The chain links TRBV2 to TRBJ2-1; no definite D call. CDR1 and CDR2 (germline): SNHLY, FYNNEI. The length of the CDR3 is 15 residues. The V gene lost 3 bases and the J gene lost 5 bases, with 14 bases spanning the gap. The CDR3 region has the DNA TGTGCCAGCAGTGACCCCGGCACAGTCCACAATGAGCAGTTCTTC. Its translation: CASSDPGTVHNEQFF.

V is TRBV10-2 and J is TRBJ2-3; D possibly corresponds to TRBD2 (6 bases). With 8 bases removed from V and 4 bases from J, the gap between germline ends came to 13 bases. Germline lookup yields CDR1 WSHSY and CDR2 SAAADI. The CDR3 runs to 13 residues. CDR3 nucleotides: TGCGCCAGCGCTGGGGGGACGCCAGATACGCAGTATTTT. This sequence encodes CASAGGTPDTQYF.

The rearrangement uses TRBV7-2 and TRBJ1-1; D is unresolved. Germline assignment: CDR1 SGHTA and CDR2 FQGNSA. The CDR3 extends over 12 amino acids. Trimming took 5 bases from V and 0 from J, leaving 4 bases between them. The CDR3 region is CASSPMNTEAFF. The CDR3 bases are TGTGCCAGCAGCCCCATGAACACTGAAGCTTTCTTT.